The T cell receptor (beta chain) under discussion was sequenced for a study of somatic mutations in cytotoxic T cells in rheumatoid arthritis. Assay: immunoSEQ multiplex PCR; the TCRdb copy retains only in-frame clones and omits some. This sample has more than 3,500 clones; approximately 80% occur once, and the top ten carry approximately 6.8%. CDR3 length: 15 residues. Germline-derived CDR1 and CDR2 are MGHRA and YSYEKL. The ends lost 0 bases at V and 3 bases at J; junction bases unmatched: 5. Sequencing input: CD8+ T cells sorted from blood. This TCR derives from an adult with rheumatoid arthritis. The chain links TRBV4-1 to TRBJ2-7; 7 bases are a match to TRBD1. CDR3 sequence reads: CASSQDHPGGYEQYF. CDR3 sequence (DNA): TGCGCCAGCAGCCAAGATCATCCAGGGGGCTACGAGCAGTACTTC.